These 5 T cell receptor beta chains were sequenced from one sample in a study of human T cells and chemical hapten exposure. MiXCR, run by TCRdb on the RACE reads, gives a single entry per CDR3 protein. Of under 100,000 distinct CDR3 sequences in the sample, roughly a tenth were seen once. The time point is: patch test 2, 6 weeks after DPC sensitization. As for treatment: therapeutic diphenylcyclopropenone sensitization with weekly scalp DPC. This sample comprised whole blood, obtained in connection with sensitization to the hapten diphenylcyclopropenone (DPC). These receptors all come from a woman between 50 and 59 years old with alopecia areata. Some clones in this sample may be carry-over from other donors' samples.

This clonotype was seen a few times. The chain couples TRBV6-1 to TRBJ2-2, with 14 nucleotides matching TRBD2. V lost 6 bases to trimming and J lost 4 bases; unmatched junction nucleotides: 10. This CDR3 has 18 amino acids. Germline V gives CDR1 MNHNS, CDR2 SASEGT. The CDR3 sequence is CASRPGTSGSSRTGELFF. CDR3 nucleotide sequence: TGTGCCAGCAGACCCGGGACTAGCGGGAGCTCTCGCACCGGGGAGCTGTTTTTT.

This clonotype has a count of ten or more. V usage is TRBV29-1 and J usage is TRBJ2-1; 7 bases align to TRBD1. CDR1 SQVTM and CDR2 ANQGSEA come from the germline V gene. Trimming removed 3 bases from V and 3 bases from J; junction bases left unmatched: 5. This CDR3 has 14 amino acids. CDR3 sequence reads: CSVEDRDSYNEQFF. The CDR3, as DNA: TGCAGCGTTGAGGACCGGGACAGCTACAATGAGCAGTTCTTC.

This clonotype was seen more than once but under ten times. The rearrangement uses TRBV7-2 and TRBJ2-7; D is uncertain. V was clipped by 5 bases and J by 3 bases, with 5 bases between them. Germline V gene data show CDR1 as SGHTA and CDR2 as FQGNSA. CDR3 length equals 11 residues. The CDR3, as DNA: TGTGCCAGCAGCACTGTCTACGAGCAGTACTTC. This translates into CASSTVYEQYF.

This clonotype has a count of ten or more. V is TRBV27 and J is TRBJ2-2; D might be TRBD1 or TRBD2, each matching 6 bases. The germline CDR1 and CDR2 sequences are MNHEY and SMNVEV (reference sequence). V gave up 3 bases and J gave up 5 bases, with 13 bases separating them. The CDR3 is made up of 15 amino acids. CDR3 DNA: TGTGCCAGCAGTTTCCGGGGGCTAAAGACCGGGGAGCTGTTTTTT. Residues: CASSFRGLKTGELFF.

This clonotype was seen ten or more times. V and J are TRBV5-1 and TRBJ1-2; D might be TRBD1 (5 bases). Germline V gene data show CDR1 as SGHRS and CDR2 as YFSETQ. V lost 0 bases, J lost 6 bases, and 9 bases lay in between. The CDR3 is made up of 13 amino acids. The CDR3 sequence: CASSLVGDDGYTF. The CDR3 DNA reads as TGCGCCAGCAGCTTGGTGGGGGATGATGGCTACACCTTC.